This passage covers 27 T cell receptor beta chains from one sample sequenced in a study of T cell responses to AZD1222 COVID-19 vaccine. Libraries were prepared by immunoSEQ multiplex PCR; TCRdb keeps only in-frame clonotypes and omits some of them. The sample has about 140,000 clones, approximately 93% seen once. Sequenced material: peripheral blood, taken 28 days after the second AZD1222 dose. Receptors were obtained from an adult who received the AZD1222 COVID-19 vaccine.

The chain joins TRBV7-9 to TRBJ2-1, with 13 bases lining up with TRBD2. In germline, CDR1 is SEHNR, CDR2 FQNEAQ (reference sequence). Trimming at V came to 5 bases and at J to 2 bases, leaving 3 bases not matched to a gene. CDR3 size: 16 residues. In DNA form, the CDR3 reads TGTGCCAGCAGCGCAACTAGCGGGGGGGCCTACAATGAGCAGTTCTTC. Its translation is CASSATSGGAYNEQFF. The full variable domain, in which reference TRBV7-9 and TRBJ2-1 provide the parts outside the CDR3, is DTGVSQNPRHKITKRGQNVTFRCDPISEHNRLYWYRQTLGQGPEFLTYFQNEAQLEKSRLLSDRFSAERPKGSFSTLEIQRTEQGDSAMYLCASSATSGGAYNEQFFGPGTRLTVL.

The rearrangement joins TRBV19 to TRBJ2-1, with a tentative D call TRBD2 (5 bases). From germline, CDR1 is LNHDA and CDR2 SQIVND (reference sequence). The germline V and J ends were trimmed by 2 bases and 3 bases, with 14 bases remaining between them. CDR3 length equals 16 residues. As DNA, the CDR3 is TGTGCCAGTAGTATAAGGCGAGGGCTACGCTACAATGAGCAGTTCTTC. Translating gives CASSIRRGLRYNEQFF.

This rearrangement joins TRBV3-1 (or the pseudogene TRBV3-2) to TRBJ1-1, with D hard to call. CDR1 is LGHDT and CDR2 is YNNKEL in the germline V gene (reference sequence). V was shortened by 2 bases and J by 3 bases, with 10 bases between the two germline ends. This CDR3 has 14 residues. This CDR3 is CASSQPGYDTEAFF. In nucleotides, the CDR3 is TGTGCCAGCAGCCAACCCGGGTATGACACTGAAGCTTTCTTT.

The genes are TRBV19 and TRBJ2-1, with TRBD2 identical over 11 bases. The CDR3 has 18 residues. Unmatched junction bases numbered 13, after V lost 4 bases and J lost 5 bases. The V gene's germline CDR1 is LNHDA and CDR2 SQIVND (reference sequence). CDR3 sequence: CASSTKIAGGTVDNEQFF. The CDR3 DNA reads TGTGCCAGTAGTACTAAAATAGCGGGAGGGACTGTAGACAATGAGCAGTTCTTC.

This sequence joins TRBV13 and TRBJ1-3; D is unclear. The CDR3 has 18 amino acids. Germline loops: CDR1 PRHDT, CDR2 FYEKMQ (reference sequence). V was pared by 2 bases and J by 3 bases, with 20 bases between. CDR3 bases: TGTGCCAGCAGCTTAAAATACGGGGAAAAAGGTCGTGGAAACACCATATATTTT. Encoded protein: CASSLKYGEKGRGNTIYF.

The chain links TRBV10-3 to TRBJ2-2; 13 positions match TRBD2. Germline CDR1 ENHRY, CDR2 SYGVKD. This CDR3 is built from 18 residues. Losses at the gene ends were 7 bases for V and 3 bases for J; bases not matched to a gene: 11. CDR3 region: CAITPTSGGAVDTGELFF. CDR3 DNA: TGTGCCATCACCCCAACTAGCGGGGGGGCGGTGGACACCGGGGAGCTGTTTTTT.

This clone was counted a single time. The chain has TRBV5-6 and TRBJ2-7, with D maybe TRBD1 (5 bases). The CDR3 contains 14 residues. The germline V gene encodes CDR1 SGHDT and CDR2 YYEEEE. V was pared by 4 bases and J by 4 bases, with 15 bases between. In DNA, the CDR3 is TGTGCCAGCAGCCCTGCAGGGTCCCTTTACGAGCAGTACTTC. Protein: CASSPAGSLYEQYF.

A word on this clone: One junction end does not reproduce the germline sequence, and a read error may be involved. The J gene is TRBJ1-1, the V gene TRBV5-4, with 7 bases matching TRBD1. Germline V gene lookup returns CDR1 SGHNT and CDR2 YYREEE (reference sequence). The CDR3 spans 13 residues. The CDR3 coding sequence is TGTGCCAGCAGCTTGGCCGGACAGGTGGAGGAGGTCTTT. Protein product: CASSLAGQVEEVF.

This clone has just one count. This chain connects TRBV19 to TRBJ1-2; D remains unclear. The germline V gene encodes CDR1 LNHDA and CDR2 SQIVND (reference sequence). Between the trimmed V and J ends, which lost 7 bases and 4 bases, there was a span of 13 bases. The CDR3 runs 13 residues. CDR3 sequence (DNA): TGTGCCAGTACCGAGAGTGTTGGCTATGGCTACACCTTC. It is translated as CASTESVGYGYTF. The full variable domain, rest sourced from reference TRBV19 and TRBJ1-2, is DGGITQSPKYLFRKEGQNVTLSCEQNLNHDAMYWYRQDPGQGLRLIYYSQIVNDFQKGDIAEGYSVSREKKESFPLTVTSAQKNPTAFYLCASTESVGYGYTFGSGTRLTVV.

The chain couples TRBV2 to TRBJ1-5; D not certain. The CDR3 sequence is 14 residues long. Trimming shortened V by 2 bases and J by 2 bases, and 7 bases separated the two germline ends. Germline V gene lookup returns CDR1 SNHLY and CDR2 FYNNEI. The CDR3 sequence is CASSETSGNQPQHF. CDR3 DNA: TGTGCCAGCAGTGAAACGTCCGGCAATCAGCCCCAGCATTTT.

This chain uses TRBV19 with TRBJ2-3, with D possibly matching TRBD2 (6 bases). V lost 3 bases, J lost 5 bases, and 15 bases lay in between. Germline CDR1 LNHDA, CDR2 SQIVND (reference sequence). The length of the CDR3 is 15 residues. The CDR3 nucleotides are TGTGCCAGTAGTATGGGTGCGGGGCTAGGAGATACGCAGTATTTT. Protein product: CASSMGAGLGDTQYF.

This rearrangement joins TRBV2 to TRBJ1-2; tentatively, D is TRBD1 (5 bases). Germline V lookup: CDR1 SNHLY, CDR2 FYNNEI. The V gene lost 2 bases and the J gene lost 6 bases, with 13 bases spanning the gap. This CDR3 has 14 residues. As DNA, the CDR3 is TGTGCCAGCAGTGAATGGGGGAGAGACGATGGCTACACCTTC. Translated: CASSEWGRDDGYTF.

The CDR3 here is CASSRTGGSYEQYF. DNA of the CDR3: TGTGCCAGCAGTCGGACAGGGGGCAGCTACGAGCAGTACTTC. J is TRBJ2-7 and V is TRBV28, with 11 bases matching TRBD1. J gave up 3 bases and V 5 bases, and 3 bases lay outside the gene matches. This CDR3 spans 14 amino acids. Germline CDR1 MDHEN, CDR2 SYDVKM. The full variable domain, in which reference TRBV28 and TRBJ2-7 provide the parts outside the CDR3, is DVKVTQSSRYLVKRTGEKVFLECVQDMDHENMFWYRQDPGLGLRLIYFSYDVKMKEKGDIPEGYSVSREKKERFSLILESASTNQTSMYLCASSRTGGSYEQYFGPGTRLTVT.

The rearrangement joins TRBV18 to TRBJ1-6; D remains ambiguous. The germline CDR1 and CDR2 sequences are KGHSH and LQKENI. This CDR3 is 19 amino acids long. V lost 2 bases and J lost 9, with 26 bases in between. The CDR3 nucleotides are TGTGCCAGCTCACCAAACCCCTCTTGGGAGTCCTCCTCAGGTTCACCCCTCCACTTT. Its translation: CASSPNPSWESSSGSPLHF.

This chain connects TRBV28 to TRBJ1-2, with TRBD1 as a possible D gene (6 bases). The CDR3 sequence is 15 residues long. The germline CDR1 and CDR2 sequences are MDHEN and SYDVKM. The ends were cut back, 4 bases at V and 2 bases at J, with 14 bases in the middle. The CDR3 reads CASSSAGTSNYGYTF. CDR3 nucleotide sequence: TGTGCCAGCAGTTCCGCGGGGACATCGAACTATGGCTACACCTTC.

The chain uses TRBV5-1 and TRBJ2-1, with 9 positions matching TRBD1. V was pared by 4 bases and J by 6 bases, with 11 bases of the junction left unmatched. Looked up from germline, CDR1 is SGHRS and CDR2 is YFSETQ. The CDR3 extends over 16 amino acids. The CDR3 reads CASSVPGQGGPNEQFF. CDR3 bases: TGCGCCAGCAGCGTACCGGGACAGGGAGGGCCCAATGAGCAGTTCTTC.

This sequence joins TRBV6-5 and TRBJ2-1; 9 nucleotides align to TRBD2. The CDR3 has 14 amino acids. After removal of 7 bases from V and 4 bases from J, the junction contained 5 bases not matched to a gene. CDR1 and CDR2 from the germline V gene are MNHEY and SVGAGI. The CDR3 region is CASIRREGYNEQFF. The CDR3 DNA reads TGTGCCAGCATAAGGCGGGAGGGGTACAATGAGCAGTTCTTC.

The CDR3 DNA sequence: TGTGCCAGCAGCGGCACGGGACAGCTGAACACCGGGGAGCTGTTTTTT. It yields the protein CASSGTGQLNTGELFF. The V gene is TRBV9, the J gene TRBJ2-2; TRBD1 agrees at 7 bases. CDR1 and CDR2 from the germline V gene are SGDLS and YYNGEE. Trimming removed 3 bases from V and 1 base from J; junction bases left unmatched: 6. This CDR3 is built from 16 residues.

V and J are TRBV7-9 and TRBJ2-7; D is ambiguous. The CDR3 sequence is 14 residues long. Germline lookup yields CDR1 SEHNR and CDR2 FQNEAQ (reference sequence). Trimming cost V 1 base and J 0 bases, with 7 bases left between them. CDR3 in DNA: TGTGCCAGCAGCTTAGACTCTAGCTCCTACGAGCAGTACTTC. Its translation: CASSLDSSSYEQYF.

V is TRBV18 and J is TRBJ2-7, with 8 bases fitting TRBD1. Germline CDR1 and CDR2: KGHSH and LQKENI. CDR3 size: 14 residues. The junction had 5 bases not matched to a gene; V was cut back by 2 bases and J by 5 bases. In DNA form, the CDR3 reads TGTGCCAGCTCACCATCAGGGGGCCTAGACGAGCAGTACTTC. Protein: CASSPSGGLDEQYF.

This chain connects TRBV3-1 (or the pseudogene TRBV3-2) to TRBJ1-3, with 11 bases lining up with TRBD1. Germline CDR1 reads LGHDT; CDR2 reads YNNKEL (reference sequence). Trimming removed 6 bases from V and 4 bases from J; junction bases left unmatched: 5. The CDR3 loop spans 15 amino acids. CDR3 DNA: TGTGCCAGCAGTCACGGACAGGGGGCGGGAAACACCATATATTTT. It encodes CASSHGQGAGNTIYF.

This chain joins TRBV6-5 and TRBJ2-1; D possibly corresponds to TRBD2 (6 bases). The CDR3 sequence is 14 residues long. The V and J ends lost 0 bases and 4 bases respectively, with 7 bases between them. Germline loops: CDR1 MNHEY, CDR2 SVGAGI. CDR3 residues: CASSYSEGYNEQFF. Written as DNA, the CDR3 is TGTGCCAGCAGTTACTCGGAGGGTTACAATGAGCAGTTCTTC.

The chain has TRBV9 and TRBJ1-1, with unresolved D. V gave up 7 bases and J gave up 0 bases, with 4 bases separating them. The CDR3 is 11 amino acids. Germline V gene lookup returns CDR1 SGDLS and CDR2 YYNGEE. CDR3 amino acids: CASGMNTEAFF. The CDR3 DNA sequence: TGTGCCAGCGGAATGAACACTGAAGCTTTCTTT.

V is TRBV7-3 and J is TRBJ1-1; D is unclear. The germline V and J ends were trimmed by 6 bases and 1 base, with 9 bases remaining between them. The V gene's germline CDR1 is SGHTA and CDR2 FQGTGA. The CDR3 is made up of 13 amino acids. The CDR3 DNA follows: TGTGCCAGCAGGTTTCAGGAGAACACTGAAGCTTTCTTT. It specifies CASRFQENTEAFF. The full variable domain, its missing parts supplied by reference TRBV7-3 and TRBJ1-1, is GAGVSQTPSNKVTEKGKYVELRCDPISGHTALYWYRQSLGQGPEFLIYFQGTGAADDSGLPNDRFFAVRPEGSVSTLKIQRTERGDSAVYLCASRFQENTEAFFGQGTRLTVV.

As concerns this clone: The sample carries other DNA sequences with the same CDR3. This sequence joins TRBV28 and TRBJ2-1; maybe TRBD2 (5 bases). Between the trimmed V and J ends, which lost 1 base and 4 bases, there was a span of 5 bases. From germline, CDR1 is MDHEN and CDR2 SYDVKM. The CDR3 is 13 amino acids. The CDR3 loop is CASSLSGYNEQFF. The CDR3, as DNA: TGTGCCAGCAGTTTATCGGGGTACAATGAGCAGTTCTTC.

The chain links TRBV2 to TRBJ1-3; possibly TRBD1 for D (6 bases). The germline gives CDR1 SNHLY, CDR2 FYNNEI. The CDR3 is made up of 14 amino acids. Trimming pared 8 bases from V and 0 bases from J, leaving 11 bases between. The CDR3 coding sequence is TGTGCCAGCTCGGGGGCGAACTCTGGAAACACCATATATTTT. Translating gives CASSGANSGNTIYF.

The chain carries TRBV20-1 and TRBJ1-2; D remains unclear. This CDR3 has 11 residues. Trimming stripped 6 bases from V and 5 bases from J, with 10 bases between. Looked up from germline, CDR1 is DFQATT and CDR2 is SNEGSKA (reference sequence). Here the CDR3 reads CSARRDYGYTF. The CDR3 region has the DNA TGCAGTGCCAGGAGGGATTATGGCTACACCTTC.